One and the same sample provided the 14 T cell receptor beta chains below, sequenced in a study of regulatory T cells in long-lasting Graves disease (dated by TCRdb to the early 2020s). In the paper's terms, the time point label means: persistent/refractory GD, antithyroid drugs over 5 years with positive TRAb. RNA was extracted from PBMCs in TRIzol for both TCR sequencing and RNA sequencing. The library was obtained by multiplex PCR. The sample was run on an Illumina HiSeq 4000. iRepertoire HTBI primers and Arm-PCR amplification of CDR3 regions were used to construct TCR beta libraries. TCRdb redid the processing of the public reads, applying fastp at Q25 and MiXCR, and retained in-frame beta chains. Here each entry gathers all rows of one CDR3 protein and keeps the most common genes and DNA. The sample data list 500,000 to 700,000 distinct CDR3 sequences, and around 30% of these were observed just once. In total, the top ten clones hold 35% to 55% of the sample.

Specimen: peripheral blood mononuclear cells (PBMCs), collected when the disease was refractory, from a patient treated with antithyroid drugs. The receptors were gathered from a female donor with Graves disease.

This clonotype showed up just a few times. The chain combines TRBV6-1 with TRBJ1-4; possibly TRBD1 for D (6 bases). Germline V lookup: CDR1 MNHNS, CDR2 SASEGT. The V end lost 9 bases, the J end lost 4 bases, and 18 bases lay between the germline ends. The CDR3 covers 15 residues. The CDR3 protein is CASNPGQGYNEKLFF. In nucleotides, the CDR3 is TGTGCCAGTAACCCGGGACAAGGATATAATGAAAAACTGTTTTTT.

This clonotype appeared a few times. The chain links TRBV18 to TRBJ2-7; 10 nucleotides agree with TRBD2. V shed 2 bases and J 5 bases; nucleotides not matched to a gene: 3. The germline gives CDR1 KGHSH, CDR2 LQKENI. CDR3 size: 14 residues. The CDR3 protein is CASSPLAGGDEQYF. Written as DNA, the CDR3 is TGTGCCAGCTCACCATTAGCGGGAGGCGACGAGCAGTACTTC. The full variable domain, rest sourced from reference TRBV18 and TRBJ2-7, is NAGVMQNPRHLVRRRGQEARLRCSPMKGHSHVYWYRQLPEEGLKFMVYLQKENIIDESGMPKERFSAEFPKEGPSILRIQQVVRGDSAAYFCASSPLAGGDEQYFGPGTRLTVT.

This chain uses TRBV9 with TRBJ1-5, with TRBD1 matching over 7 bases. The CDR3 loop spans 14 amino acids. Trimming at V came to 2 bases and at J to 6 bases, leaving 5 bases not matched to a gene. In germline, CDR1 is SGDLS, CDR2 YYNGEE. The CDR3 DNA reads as TGTGCCAGCAGCGTCGGACAGGACTCTCAGCCCCAGCATTTT. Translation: CASSVGQDSQPQHF.

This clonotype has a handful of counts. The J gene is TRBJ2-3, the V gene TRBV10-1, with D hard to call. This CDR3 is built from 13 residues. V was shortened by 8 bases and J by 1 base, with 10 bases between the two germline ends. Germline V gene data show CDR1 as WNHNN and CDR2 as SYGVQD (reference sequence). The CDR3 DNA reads TGCGCCAGCGAGCCCTCCGGCACAGATACGCAGTATTTT. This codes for CASEPSGTDTQYF.

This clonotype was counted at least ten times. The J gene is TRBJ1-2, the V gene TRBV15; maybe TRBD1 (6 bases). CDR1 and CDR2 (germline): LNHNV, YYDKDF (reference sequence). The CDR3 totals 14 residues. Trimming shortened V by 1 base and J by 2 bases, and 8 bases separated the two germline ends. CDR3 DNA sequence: TGTGCCACCAGCAGAGCCAGGGGAAACTATGGCTACACCTTC. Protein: CATSRARGNYGYTF.

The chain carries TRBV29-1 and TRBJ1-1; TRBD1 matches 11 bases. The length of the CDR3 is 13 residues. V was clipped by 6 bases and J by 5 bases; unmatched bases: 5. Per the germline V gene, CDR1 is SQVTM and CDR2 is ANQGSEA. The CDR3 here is CSVKGQGATEAFF. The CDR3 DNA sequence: TGCAGCGTCAAAGGACAGGGGGCGACTGAAGCTTTCTTT.

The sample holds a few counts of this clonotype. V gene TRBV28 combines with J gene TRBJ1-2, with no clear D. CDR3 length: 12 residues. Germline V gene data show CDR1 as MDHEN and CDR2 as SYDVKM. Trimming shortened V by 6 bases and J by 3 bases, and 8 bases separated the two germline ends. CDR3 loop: CASSSADYGYTF. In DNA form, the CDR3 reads TGTGCCAGCAGCTCGGCGGACTATGGCTACACCTTC.

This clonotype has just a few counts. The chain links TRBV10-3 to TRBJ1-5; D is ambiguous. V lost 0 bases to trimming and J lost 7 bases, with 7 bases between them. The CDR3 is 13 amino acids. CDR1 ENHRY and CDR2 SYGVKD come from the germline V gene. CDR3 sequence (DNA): TGTGCCATCAGTGAGTCTGGGCAGCAGCCCCAGCATTTT. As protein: CAISESGQQPQHF.

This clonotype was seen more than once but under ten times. The CDR3 coding sequence is TGCAGTGCTCCCGGGACTAGCGTCTACAATGAGCAGTTCTTC. Protein sequence: CSAPGTSVYNEQFF. The chain links TRBV20-1 to TRBJ2-1; 10 nucleotides match TRBD2. The V gene's germline CDR1 is DFQATT and CDR2 SNEGSKA (reference sequence). This CDR3 spans 14 amino acids. V gave up 5 bases and J gave up 3 bases; unmatched junction bases: 4.

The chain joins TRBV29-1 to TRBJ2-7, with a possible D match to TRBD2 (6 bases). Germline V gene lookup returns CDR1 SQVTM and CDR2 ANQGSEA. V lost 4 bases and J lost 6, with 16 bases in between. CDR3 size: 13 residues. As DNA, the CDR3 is TGCAGCGTTGGGCCGGGAGAGGGGTGCGAGCAGTACTTC. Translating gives CSVGPGEGCEQYF.

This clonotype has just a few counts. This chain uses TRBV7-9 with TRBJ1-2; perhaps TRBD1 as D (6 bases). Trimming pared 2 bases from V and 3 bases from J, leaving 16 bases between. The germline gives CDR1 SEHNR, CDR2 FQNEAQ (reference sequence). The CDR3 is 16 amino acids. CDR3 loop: CASSLPRDTRDYGYTF. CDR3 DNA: TGTGCCAGCAGCTTACCCCGGGACACCCGAGACTATGGCTACACCTTC.

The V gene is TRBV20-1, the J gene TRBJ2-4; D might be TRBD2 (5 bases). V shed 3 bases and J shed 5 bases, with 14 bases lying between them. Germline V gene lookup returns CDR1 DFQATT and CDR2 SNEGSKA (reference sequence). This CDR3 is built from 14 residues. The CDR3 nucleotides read TGCAGTGCTAGTGGTATAGCGCGCGAAAACATTCAGTACTTC. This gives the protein CSASGIARENIQYF.

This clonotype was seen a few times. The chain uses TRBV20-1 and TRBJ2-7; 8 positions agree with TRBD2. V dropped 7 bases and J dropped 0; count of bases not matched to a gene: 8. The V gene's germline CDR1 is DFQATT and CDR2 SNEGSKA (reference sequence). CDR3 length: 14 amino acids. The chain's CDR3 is CSVSTSESSYEQYF. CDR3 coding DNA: TGCAGTGTTTCGACTAGCGAGAGCTCCTACGAGCAGTACTTC.

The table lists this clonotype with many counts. CDR3 bases: TGTGCCAGCAGTGATGACGGCCCTGAAGCTTTCTTT. As protein: CASSDDGPEAFF. The J gene is TRBJ1-1, the V gene TRBV2; D unresolved. The CDR3 runs 12 residues. V was trimmed by 3 bases and J by 6 bases, leaving 8 bases between them. Germline V gene sequence: CDR1 SNHLY, CDR2 FYNNEI.